This T cell receptor (beta chain) derives from a study of blood T cells in healthy people across ages. This clonotype was seen only a few times. Its antigen remains unknown. This CDR3 contains 16 residues. V gave up 1 base and J gave up 0 bases, with 10 bases separating them. Germline CDR1 reads LGHNA; CDR2 reads YSLEER. It was with a sample-barcoded 5' primer and a J-beta primer mix that a second PCR of about 6 to 12 cycles was run. TCRdb recomputed calls from the 5' RACE reads with MiXCR, one row per CDR3 protein. Among hundreds of thousands of distinct CDR3 sequences listed, around 20% were seen once. The study, taken as a whole, reports: Percentage of naive T cells showed a strong correlation with TCR beta diversity.

This chain links TRBV4-3 with TRBJ1-3; D gene unclear. Sequenced material: blood. This receptor was taken from a man aged 65 to 85 in good health. The CDR3 sequence is CASSQALQFSGNTIYF. The CDR3 nucleotides read TGCGCCAGCAGCCAAGCGTTACAGTTCTCTGGAAACACCATATATTTT.